Listed below are T cell receptor beta chains from one sample, sequenced in a study of blood T cell repertoires in COVID-19. TCRdb's copy holds only in-frame clones and misses some; the assay was immunoSEQ multiplex PCR. Among around 200,000 clones listed, 86% were seen once. The sequenced sample consisted of PBMCs or T cells enriched from blood (not recorded which). These receptors all stem from a woman in her 30s who had been exposed to COVID-19. CDR3s include the opening cysteine and the closing phenylalanine or tryptophan. A D gene is named only where the DNA matches it firmly. Expanded clones get a size class; other rows say once, few or many, or leave the size out.

abundance | j_gene | v_gene | d_gene | CDR3nt | CDR3aa
NA | TRBJ1-6 | TRBV4-2 | TRBD1 | TGTGCCAGCAGCCAAGATGCCAGGGGGCCTTATAATTCACCCCTCCACTTT | CASSQDARGPYNSPLHF
NA | TRBJ1-5 | TRBV12-3/TRBV12-4 | NA | TGTGCCAGTTCCTCGGGGCAGCCCCAGCATTTT | CASSSGQPQHF
NA | TRBJ1-5 | TRBV30 | NA | TGTGCCTGGAGTGTACATACCGGGGGCAATCAGCCCCAGCATTTT | CAWSVHTGGNQPQHF
NA | TRBJ2-7 | TRBV3-1/TRBV3-2 | TRBD1 | TGTGCCAGCAGCCAAACGGGACAGGGTGCCTACGAGCAGTACTTC | CASSQTGQGAYEQYF
NA | TRBJ2-3 | TRBV10-1 | NA | TGCGCCAGCAGTGAGTCCACCAGTGGTTCAGATACGCAGTATTTT | CASSESTSGSDTQYF
NA | TRBJ2-2 | TRBV10-1 | TRBD1 | TGCGCCAGCAGTTTTCGAGGACAGGGGGACACCGGGGAGCTGTTTTTT | CASSFRGQGDTGELFF
NA | TRBJ2-3 | TRBV7-9 | TRBD1 | TGTGCCAGCAGCACGAGGACAGGGATCGTAGATACGCAGTATTTT | CASSTRTGIVDTQYF
NA | TRBJ2-5 | TRBV18 | TRBD2 | TGTGCCAGCCAAAGGACTAGCGGGGCCCCCCAAGAGACCCAGTACTTC | CASQRTSGAPQETQYF
NA | TRBJ2-1 | TRBV7-8 | NA | TGTGCCAGCAGCTTAAAGGAGACTGCAAATGAGCAGTTCTTC | CASSLKETANEQFF
NA | TRBJ2-1 | TRBV19 | NA | TGTGCCAGTAGTATAGCGGGGGGCTCGCGGGTCGTTGAGCAGTTCTTC | CASSIAGGSRVVEQFF
NA | TRBJ2-3 | TRBV3-1/TRBV3-2 | NA | TGTGCCAGCAGCCCTCTAGGAGATGGCACAGATACGCAGTATTTT | CASSPLGDGTDTQYF
NA | TRBJ2-3 | TRBV19 | NA | TGTGCCAGTACCCTTGGGAGCTCCCCCCAGGATACGCAGTATTTT | CASTLGSSPQDTQYF
NA | TRBJ1-6 | TRBV2 | NA | TGTGCCAGCAAGGGGGTTTTAGGAGCCCATTCACCCCTCCACTTT | CASKGVLGAHSPLHF
NA | TRBJ1-5 | TRBV3-1/TRBV3-2 | TRBD1 | TGTGCCAGCAGCCAAAGGACAGGGGGGGCCAATCAGCCCCAGCATTTT | CASSQRTGGANQPQHF
NA | TRBJ1-4 | TRBV5-1 | NA | TGCGCCAGCAGCTTGGACGCTGTAGGAGTTAATGAAAAACTGTTTTTT | CASSLDAVGVNEKLFF
few | TRBJ1-3 | TRBV2 | NA | TGTGCCAGCAGTGAAGTGGGCTACTCTGGAAACACCATATATTTT | CASSEVGYSGNTIYF
once | TRBJ1-2 | TRBV1 | NA | TGCACCAGCAGCCAAGATTTTGGGGGCCGGCGTCCCTATGGCTACACCTTC | CTSSQDFGGRRPYGYTF
NA | TRBJ1-2 | TRBV15 | NA | TGTGCCACCAGCAGATTTCGCCCGACAGGTAACTATGGCTACACCTTC | CATSRFRPTGNYGYTF
NA | TRBJ2-3 | TRBV10-3 | TRBD1 | TGTGCCACGCGGTCTGACAGGGGCCCCACAGATACGCAGTATTTT | CATRSDRGPTDTQYF
NA | TRBJ2-3 | TRBV5-4 | TRBD1 | TGTGCCAGCAGACCCGACAGGGGAACAGATACGCAGTATTTT | CASRPDRGTDTQYF
NA | TRBJ1-2 | TRBV6-5 | TRBD1 | TGTGCCAGCAGTTCAAACGGACAGGCCCGCAGTGGCTACACCTTC | CASSSNGQARSGYTF
NA | TRBJ1-1 | TRBV3-1/TRBV3-2 | TRBD1 | TGTGCCAGCAGCCAAGAGGGACAGGGCTTGGGGACTGAAGCTTTCTTT | CASSQEGQGLGTEAFF
once | TRBJ2-3 | TRBV5-8 | TRBD2 | TGTGCCAGCAGCCGGCCCGACGGGGGGGCCGCTACGCAGTATTTT | CASSRPDGGAATQYF
NA | TRBJ2-2 | TRBV5-4 | TRBD2 | TGTGCCAGCAGCCTTGCGGGGGTAGCGGCCGGGGAGCTGTTTTTT | CASSLAGVAAGELFF
NA | TRBJ1-5 | TRBV4-1 | TRBD1 | TGCGCCAGCAGCCAAGGATTAGGGGGCAGTGATCATCAGCCCCAGCATTTT | CASSQGLGGSDHQPQHF
NA | TRBJ2-3 | TRBV6-1 | NA | TGTGCCAGCAGTGACATGCGGTCGGGGTCAGATACGCAGTATTTT | CASSDMRSGSDTQYF
NA | TRBJ2-5 | TRBV4-2 | TRBD1 | TGTGCCAGCAGCCAGGCCACACAGGGGGAGACCCAGTACTTC | CASSQATQGETQYF
NA | TRBJ2-7 | TRBV29-1 | TRBD1 | TGCAGCGTGGGACAGGGGGGCCTTTACGAGCAGTACTTC | CSVGQGGLYEQYF
NA | TRBJ1-2 | TRBV13 | NA | TGTGCCAGCAGCTTATGGGGACACATAGATGGCTACACCTTC | CASSLWGHIDGYTF
NA | TRBJ1-2 | TRBV29-1 | TRBD1 | TGCAGCTTATGGACAGGGGAGGACTATGGCTACACCTTC | CSLWTGEDYGYTF
NA | TRBJ2-7 | TRBV20-1 | NA | TGCAGTGCTACTCAACTCTACGAGCAGTACTTC | CSATQLYEQYF
NA | TRBJ2-1 | TRBV5-1 | TRBD1 | TGCGCCAGCAGCCCCGGGACAGGGGGGCCCTACAATGAGCAGTTCTTC | CASSPGTGGPYNEQFF
NA | TRBJ1-5 | TRBV2 | NA | TGTGCCAGCAGAGACAATAGAGGGCAAGGCAATCAGCCCCAGCATTTT | CASRDNRGQGNQPQHF
NA | TRBJ2-7 | TRBV30 | TRBD2 | TGTGCCTGGAGTCCTACCCGGACTAGCGGGGGGGCCTACGAGCAGTACTTC | CAWSPTRTSGGAYEQYF
NA | TRBJ2-2 | TRBV6-5 | NA | TGTGCCAGCAGTTATCGGGACACCGGGGAGCTGTTTTTT | CASSYRDTGELFF
NA | TRBJ1-4 | TRBV5-1 | TRBD1 | TGCGCCAGCAGCTTGGTAGGACAGGGTAATGAAAAACTGTTTTTT | CASSLVGQGNEKLFF
NA | TRBJ2-1 | TRBV6-6 | NA | TGTGCCAGCAGTGCCCCGGGACAAACCAACTACAATGAGCAGTTCTTC | CASSAPGQTNYNEQFF
NA | TRBJ1-1 | TRBV5-5 | NA | TGTGCCAGCAGCCCGTATAACACTGAAGCTTTCTTT | CASSPYNTEAFF
once | TRBJ1-2 | TRBV27 | NA | TGTGCCAGCAGTCGACAAGGCAGGAATGGCTACACCTTC | CASSRQGRNGYTF
NA | TRBJ1-6 | TRBV6-2/TRBV6-3 | NA | TGTGCCAGCAGTCCAGGTTATAATTCACCCCTCCACTTT | CASSPGYNSPLHF
NA | TRBJ1-2 | TRBV9 | NA | TGTGCCAGCAGCGTTGGGTTTGGAGGGACTTATGGCTACACCTTC | CASSVGFGGTYGYTF
NA | TRBJ1-1 | TRBV27 | NA | TGTGCCAGCCGCACGTCAGTGAACACTGAAGCTTTCTTT | CASRTSVNTEAFF
NA | TRBJ1-2 | TRBV3-1/TRBV3-2 | NA | TGTGCCAGCAGCCAAGGCCCCGGTGGCTACACCTTC | CASSQGPGGYTF
NA | TRBJ2-3 | TRBV7-2 | NA | TGTGCCAGCAGCTTAGGAGGCACAGATACGCAGTATTTT | CASSLGGTDTQYF
NA | TRBJ2-1 | TRBV19 | NA | TGTGCCAGTAGTTCCAGTGGTAATGAGCAGTTCTTC | CASSSSGNEQFF
NA | TRBJ1-1 | TRBV12-3/TRBV12-4 | NA | TGTGCCAGCAGTAACTACCGGGACAACCAGGTATTCTTT | CASSNYRDNQVFF
NA | TRBJ1-6 | TRBV5-4 | TRBD1 | TGTGCCAGCAGCCAGGACAGGCTAAATTCACCCCTCCACTTT | CASSQDRLNSPLHF
NA | TRBJ1-2 | TRBV3-1/TRBV3-2 | TRBD1 | TGTGCCAGCAGCCAGTCGGACAGGGTTCGCCATGGCTACACCTTC | CASSQSDRVRHGYTF
NA | TRBJ1-4 | TRBV9 | TRBD1 | TGTGCCAGCAGCTCCCGGACAGGGTTCGGAACTAATGAAAAACTGTTTTTT | CASSSRTGFGTNEKLFF